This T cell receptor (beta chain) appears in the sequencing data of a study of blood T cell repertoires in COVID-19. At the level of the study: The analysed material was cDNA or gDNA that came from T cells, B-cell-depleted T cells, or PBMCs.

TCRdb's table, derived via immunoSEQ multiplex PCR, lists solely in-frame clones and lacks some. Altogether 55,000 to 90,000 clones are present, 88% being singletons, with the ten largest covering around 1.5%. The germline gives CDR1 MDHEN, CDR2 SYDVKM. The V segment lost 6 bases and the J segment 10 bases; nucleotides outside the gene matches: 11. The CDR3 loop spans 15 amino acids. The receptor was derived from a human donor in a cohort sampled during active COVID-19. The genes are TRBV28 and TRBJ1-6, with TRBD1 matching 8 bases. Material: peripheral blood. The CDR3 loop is CASRATGGGGSPLHF. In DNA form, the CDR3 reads TGTGCCAGCAGGGCCACAGGGGGAGGGGGGTCACCCCTCCACTTT.